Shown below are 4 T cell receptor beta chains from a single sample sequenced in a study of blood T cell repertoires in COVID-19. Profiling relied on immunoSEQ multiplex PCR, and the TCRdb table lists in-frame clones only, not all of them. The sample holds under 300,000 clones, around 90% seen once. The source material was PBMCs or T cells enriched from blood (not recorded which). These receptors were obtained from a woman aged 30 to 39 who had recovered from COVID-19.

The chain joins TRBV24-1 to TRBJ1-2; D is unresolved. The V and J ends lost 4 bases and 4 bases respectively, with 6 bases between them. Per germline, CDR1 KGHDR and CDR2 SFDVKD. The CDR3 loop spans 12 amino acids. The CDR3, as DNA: TGTGCCACCAGTGACAGAAGCTATGGCTACACCTTC. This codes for CATSDRSYGYTF.

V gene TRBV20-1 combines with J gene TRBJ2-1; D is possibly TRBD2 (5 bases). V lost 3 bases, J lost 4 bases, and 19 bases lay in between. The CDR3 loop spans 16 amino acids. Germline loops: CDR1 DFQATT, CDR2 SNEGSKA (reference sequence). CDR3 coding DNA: TGCAGTGCTAGTGCCGGGGTTTTAATTGGATACAATGAGCAGTTCTTC. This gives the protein CSASAGVLIGYNEQFF.

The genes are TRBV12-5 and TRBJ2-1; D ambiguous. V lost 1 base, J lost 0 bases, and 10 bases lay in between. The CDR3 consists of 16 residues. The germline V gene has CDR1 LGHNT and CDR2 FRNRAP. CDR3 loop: CASGLGLPLSYNEQFF. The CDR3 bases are TGTGCTAGTGGTTTGGGGCTCCCCCTCTCCTACAATGAGCAGTTCTTC.

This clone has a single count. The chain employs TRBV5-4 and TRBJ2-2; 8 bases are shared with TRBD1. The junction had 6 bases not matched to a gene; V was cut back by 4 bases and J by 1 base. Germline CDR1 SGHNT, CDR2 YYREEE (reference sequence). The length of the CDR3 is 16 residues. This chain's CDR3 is CASSLDRGLNTGELFF. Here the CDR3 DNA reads TGTGCCAGCAGCCTAGACAGGGGACTGAACACCGGGGAGCTGTTTTTT.